This T cell receptor (beta chain) was obtained from a study of Ad26.COV2.S vaccination and SARS-CoV-2 variants. The table came from immunoSEQ multiplex PCR; TCRdb's copy has only in-frame clones and leaves some out. The repertoire consists of nearly 400,000 clones, with 89% occurring once and the leading ten covering around 1.8%. Treatment noted: about 20 received Ad26.COV2.S at low or high dose, single or two shots; roughly five received placebo; per-sample allocation not given. It was on day 63 after the first vaccine or placebo injection that samples were taken. This vaccine is an Ad26 vector that expresses the Wuhan-strain SARS-CoV-2 spike. CDR1 is LGHDT, CDR2 YNNKEL, per germline (reference sequence). The CDR3 covers 17 residues. The V segment lost 2 bases and the J segment 9 bases; nucleotides outside the gene matches: 11.

This receptor was taken from a person between 18 and 60 years old who received the Ad26.COV2.S COVID-19 vaccine or a placebo. The source material was peripheral blood, sampled in a trial of Ad26.COV2.S vaccine versus placebo. The J gene is TRBJ1-6, the V gene TRBV3-1 (or the pseudogene TRBV3-2); 9 bases align to TRBD1. The CDR3 sequence: CASSQNPGTGSGSPLHF. The CDR3 DNA sequence: TGTGCCAGCAGCCAAAACCCCGGGACAGGGAGTGGTTCACCCCTCCACTTT.